The T cell receptor (beta chain) under discussion was sequenced for a study of a mutant IDH1 vaccine in newly diagnosed glioma. Method: immunoSEQ multiplex PCR; TCRdb's copy keeps in-frame clones and lacks some. The sample lists over 75,000 clones, 85% to 90% occurring once. Time point indicated: baseline, week 1 (first vaccination visit). Regarding treatment: pre-vaccination baseline after standard-of-care therapy. After removal of 0 bases from V and 8 bases from J, the junction contained 16 bases not matched to a gene. The CDR3 totals 18 residues. Germline CDR1 and CDR2: SGHAT and FQNNGV. This sample comprised PBMCs, obtained from a glioma patient treated with radiotherapy, temozolomide or both. V and J are TRBV11-2 and TRBJ2-1; 7 bases match TRBD2. The receptor was isolated from a woman aged 50 to 60 with glioma. The chain's CDR3 is CASSLEPQGGSSVDEQFF. CDR3 sequence (DNA): TGTGCCAGCAGCTTAGAACCCCAGGGCGGGAGCTCAGTGGATGAGCAGTTCTTC.